These 3 T cell receptor beta chains share one sample of origin, sequenced in a study of memory CD4+ T cells and cytomegalovirus serostatus. The sort gate was single viable CD3+CD4+CD8-CD45RO+ cells for memory CD4+ T cells. Sequencing was performed with immunoSEQ multiplex PCR; in TCRdb, only in-frame clones are kept and a portion is missing. The table lists almost 45,000 clones, around 80% of them singletons. Sample: memory CD4+ T cells from blood. The receptors shown here come from an adult in good health and CMV-seronegative.

This clone was seen only once. The rearrangement links TRBV19 to TRBJ2-5, with D possibly matching TRBD1 (5 bases). Trimming took off 4 bases at V and 8 bases at J, with 11 bases between the two ends. Per germline, CDR1 LNHDA and CDR2 SQIVND (reference sequence). CDR3 length: 12 residues. The CDR3 spells CASSTAGPTQYF. CDR3 coding DNA: TGTGCCAGTAGTACCGCAGGGCCCACCCAGTACTTC.

The rearrangement joins TRBV7-6 to TRBJ2-2; maybe TRBD1 (5 bases). Looked up from germline, CDR1 is SGHVS and CDR2 is FNYEAQ. Deletions cut 5 bases from V and 1 base from J, with 5 bases between. The CDR3 covers 13 residues. The CDR3 is CASSDRNTGELFF. CDR3 DNA: TGTGCCAGCAGCGACAGGAACACCGGGGAGCTGTTTTTT.

This chain connects TRBV11-2 to TRBJ1-2; TRBD1 might be the D (5 bases). Germline V gene data show CDR1 as SGHAT and CDR2 as FQNNGV. The length of the CDR3 is 15 residues. V lost 5 bases and J lost 8, with 21 bases in between. The CDR3 sequence is CASSGISGTFGGYTF. Written as DNA, the CDR3 is TGTGCCAGCAGCGGGATCTCCGGGACCTTTGGGGGCTACACCTTC.